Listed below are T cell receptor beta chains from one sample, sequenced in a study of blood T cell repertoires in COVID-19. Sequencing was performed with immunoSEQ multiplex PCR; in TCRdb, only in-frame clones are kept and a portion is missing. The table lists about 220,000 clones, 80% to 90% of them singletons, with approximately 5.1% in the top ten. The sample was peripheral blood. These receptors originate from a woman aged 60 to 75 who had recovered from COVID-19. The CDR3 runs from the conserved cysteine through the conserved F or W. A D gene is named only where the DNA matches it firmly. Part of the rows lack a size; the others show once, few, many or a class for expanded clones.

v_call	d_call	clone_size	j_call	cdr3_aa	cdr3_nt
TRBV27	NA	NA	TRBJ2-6	CASSLVGGRLSSGANVLTF	TGTGCCAGCAGTTTAGTCGGTGGCAGGCTAAGCTCTGGGGCCAACGTCCTGACTTTC
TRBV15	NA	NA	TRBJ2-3	CATSRGVGAGTDTQYF	TGTGCCACCAGCAGAGGGGTCGGGGCGGGGACAGATACGCAGTATTTT
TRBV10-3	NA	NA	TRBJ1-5	CAMNRVRDQPQHF	TGTGCCATGAACAGGGTTAGGGATCAGCCCCAGCATTTT
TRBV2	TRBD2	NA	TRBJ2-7	CASSGGERGYEQYF	TGTGCCAGCAGTGGGGGGGAGCGGGGCTACGAGCAGTACTTC
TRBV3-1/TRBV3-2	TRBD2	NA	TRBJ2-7	CASSYSSGVYEQYF	TGTGCCAGCAGCTACTCTAGCGGAGTCTACGAGCAGTACTTC
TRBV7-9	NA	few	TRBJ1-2	CASSRDTNYGYTF	TGTGCCAGCAGCCGAGACACAAACTATGGCTACACCTTC
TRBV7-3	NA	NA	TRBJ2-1	CASSHNGGSQFF	TGTGCCAGCAGTCATAACGGGGGATCGCAGTTCTTC
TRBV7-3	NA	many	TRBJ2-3	CASSPTGRQDTQYF	TGTGCCAGCAGCCCAACGGGTAGGCAAGATACGCAGTATTTT
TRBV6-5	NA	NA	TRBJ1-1	CASRPPRGEAFF	TGTGCCAGCAGACCCCCCAGGGGCGAAGCTTTCTTT
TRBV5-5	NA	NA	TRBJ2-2	CASSPSTGSPGELFF	TGTGCCAGCAGCCCCTCAACAGGGTCCCCCGGGGAGCTGTTTTTT
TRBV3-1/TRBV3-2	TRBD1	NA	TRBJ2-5	CASSPHPGQGDTTQYF	TGTGCCAGCAGCCCTCACCCCGGACAGGGTGACACGACCCAGTACTTC
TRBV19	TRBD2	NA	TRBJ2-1	CASSIKRGGGIEQFF	TGTGCCAGTAGTATCAAGCGGGGGGGCGGAATCGAGCAGTTCTTC
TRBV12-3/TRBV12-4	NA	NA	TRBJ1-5	CASSATGNQPQHF	TGTGCCAGCAGCGCCACAGGGAATCAGCCCCAGCATTTT